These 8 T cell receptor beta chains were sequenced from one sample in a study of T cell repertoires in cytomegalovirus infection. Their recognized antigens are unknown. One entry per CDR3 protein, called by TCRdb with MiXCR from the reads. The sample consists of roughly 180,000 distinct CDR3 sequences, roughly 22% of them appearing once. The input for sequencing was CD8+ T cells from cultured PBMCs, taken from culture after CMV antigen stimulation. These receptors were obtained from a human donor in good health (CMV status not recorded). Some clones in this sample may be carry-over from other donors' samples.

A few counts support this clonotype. Here the CDR3 DNA reads TGTGCCAGCAGCTTCGGACAGGCGTCGAACACCGGGGAGCTGTTTTTT. This sequence encodes CASSFGQASNTGELFF. V usage is TRBV7-9 and J usage is TRBJ2-2; TRBD1 matches at 7 bases. The CDR3 runs 16 residues. CDR1 is SEHNR and CDR2 is FQNEAQ in the germline V gene (reference sequence). The V segment lost 3 bases and the J segment 0 bases; nucleotides outside the gene matches: 4.

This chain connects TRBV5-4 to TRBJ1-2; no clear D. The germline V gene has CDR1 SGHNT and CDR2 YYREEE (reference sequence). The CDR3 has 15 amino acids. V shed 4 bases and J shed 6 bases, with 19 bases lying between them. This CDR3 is CASSPRPVDVNGYTF. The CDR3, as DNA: TGTGCCAGCAGCCCCCGTCCAGTAGATGTGAATGGCTACACCTTC.

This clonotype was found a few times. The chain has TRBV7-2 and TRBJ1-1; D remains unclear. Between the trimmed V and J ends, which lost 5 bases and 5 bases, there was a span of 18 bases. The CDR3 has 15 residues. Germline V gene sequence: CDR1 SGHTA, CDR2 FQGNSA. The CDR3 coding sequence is TGTGCCAGCAGCCCAGAGGACTGGGTTAGAACTGAAGCTTTCTTT. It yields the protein CASSPEDWVRTEAFF.

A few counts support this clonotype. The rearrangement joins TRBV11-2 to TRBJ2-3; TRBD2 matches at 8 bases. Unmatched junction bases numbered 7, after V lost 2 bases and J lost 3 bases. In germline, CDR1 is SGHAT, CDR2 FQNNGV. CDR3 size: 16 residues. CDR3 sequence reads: CASSLFPRGGTDTQYF. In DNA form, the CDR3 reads TGTGCCAGCAGCTTATTTCCCCGGGGGGGAACAGATACGCAGTATTTT. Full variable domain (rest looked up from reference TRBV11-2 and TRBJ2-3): EAGVAQSPRYKIIEKRQSVAFWCNPISGHATLYWYQQILGQGPKLLIQFQNNGVVDDSQLPKDRFSAERLKGVDSTLKIQPAKLEDSAVYLCASSLFPRGGTDTQYFGPGTRLTVL.

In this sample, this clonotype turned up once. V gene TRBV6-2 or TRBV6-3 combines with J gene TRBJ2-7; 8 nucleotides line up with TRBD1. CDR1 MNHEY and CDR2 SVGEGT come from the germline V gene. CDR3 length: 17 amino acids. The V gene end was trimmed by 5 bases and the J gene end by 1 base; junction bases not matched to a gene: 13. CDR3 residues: CASSPRQDRELSYEQYF. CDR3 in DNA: TGTGCCAGCAGTCCCCGGCAGGACAGGGAGCTTTCCTACGAGCAGTACTTC.

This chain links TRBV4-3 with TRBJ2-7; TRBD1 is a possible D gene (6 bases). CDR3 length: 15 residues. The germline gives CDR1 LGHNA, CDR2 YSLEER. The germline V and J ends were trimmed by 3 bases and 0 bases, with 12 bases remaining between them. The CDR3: CASSQGTGSSYEQYF. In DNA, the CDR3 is TGCGCCAGCAGCCAGGGTACAGGGAGCTCCTACGAGCAGTACTTC.

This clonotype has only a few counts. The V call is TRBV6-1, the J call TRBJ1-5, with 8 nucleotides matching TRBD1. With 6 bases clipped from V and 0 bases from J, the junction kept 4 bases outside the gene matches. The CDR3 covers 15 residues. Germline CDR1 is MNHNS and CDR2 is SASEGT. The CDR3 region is CASREQGGSNQPQHF. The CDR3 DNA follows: TGTGCCAGCAGGGAACAGGGGGGTAGCAATCAGCCCCAGCATTTT.

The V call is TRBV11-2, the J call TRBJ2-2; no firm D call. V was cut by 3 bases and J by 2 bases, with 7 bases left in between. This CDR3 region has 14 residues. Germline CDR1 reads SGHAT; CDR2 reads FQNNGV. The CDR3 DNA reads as TGTGCCAGCAGCTTCTCAGGAAACACCGGGGAGCTGTTTTTT. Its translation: CASSFSGNTGELFF.